This is a list of T cell receptor beta chains from one sample in a study of siplizumab effects on memory and regulatory T cells. Method: immunoSEQ multiplex PCR; TCRdb's copy keeps in-frame clones and lacks some. The sample has approximately 100,000 clones; around 93% are singletons. Specimen: non-Treg CD4+ T cells sorted from blood. Receptor source: a human donor in good health. Each CDR3 is given with its conserved first and last residue. The D gene is left open where the match is weak. Clone size is stated in some rows and not others, as once, few, many or a class when expanded.

j_gene | d_gene | v_gene | abundance | CDR3nt | CDR3aa
TRBJ2-3 | . | TRBV7-6 | . | TGTGCCAGCAGCCGGTACACAGATACGCAGTATTTT | CASSRYTDTQYF
TRBJ2-5 | TRBD2 | TRBV7-2 | . | TGTGCCAGCAGCAAAAGGGGACTAGCGGGGGGGACCTACCAAGAGACCCAGTACTTC | CASSKRGLAGGTYQETQYF
TRBJ2-7 | TRBD1 | TRBV7-7 | few | TGTGCCAGCAGCCCGGGACAGGCTTCCTACGAGCAGTACTTC | CASSPGQASYEQYF
TRBJ2-1 | TRBD2 | TRBV7-3 | once | TGTGCCAGCGGCCTAGCGGGGGGCTGGAATGAGCAGTTCTTC | CASGLAGGWNEQFF
TRBJ2-5 | TRBD2 | TRBV14 | . | TGTGCCAGCAGCCCGGGACTAGCGAACCAAGAGACCCAGTACTTC | CASSPGLANQETQYF
TRBJ1-5 | . | TRBV5-1 | . | TGCGCCAGCAGCTTGGGCAGCCATAGCAATCAGCCCCAGCATTTT | CASSLGSHSNQPQHF
TRBJ1-2 | . | TRBV9 | . | TGTGCCAGCAGCGCCCCGTCCCTAGGAGGCTACACCTTC | CASSAPSLGGYTF
TRBJ2-1 | TRBD2 | TRBV10-3 | . | TGTGCCATCAGTGACCTAGCGGGGGGGCCCTCCTACAATGAGCAGTTCTTC | CAISDLAGGPSYNEQFF
TRBJ1-1 | . | TRBV2 | . | TGTGCCAGCAGAGGGCAGGGTGGCCGGGGGACTGAAGCTTTCTTT | CASRGQGGRGTEAFF
TRBJ1-5 | . | TRBV18 | once | TGTGCCAGCTCACCAGCCAACACAAAACCCAATCAGCCCCAGCATTTT | CASSPANTKPNQPQHF
TRBJ2-7 | . | TRBV6-5 | . | TGTGCCAGCAGTTACTCCGCCCCGGGACACTCTTACGAGCAGTACTTC | CASSYSAPGHSYEQYF
TRBJ2-7 | TRBD1 | TRBV11-2 | . | TGTGCCAGCAGCATCGACAGGGACGAGCAGTACTTC | CASSIDRDEQYF
TRBJ2-2 | . | TRBV2 | . | TGTGCCAGCCTCAGAGGGGGAAACACCGGGGAGCTGTTTTTT | CASLRGGNTGELFF
TRBJ2-3 | . | TRBV5-4 | . | TGTGCCAGCAGCCCGGCGGTAGATACGCAGTATTTT | CASSPAVDTQYF
TRBJ1-4 | . | TRBV7-9 | once | TGTGCCAGCAGCTTAGCGATGGGGCAGGCCCCAACTAATGAAAAACTGTTTTTT | CASSLAMGQAPTNEKLFF
TRBJ1-1 | . | TRBV5-1 | . | TGCGCCAGCAGCCGGGACCCCGGGGGAGCTGAAGCTTTCTTT | CASSRDPGGAEAFF
TRBJ2-5 | TRBD2 | TRBV30 | . | TGTGCCTGGGGGACTAGCGGGCGTTTGTACCAAGAGACCCAGTACTTC | CAWGTSGRLYQETQYF
TRBJ2-7 | TRBD1 | TRBV18 | . | TGTGCCAGCTCACCCGCGACAGGGGTCGGGGAGCAGTACTTC | CASSPATGVGEQYF
TRBJ2-5 | TRBD2 | TRBV5-1 | . | TGCGCCAGCAGCTTGGTGGGACTAGCGGGGGACCACCGGGTGACCCAGTACTTC | CASSLVGLAGDHRVTQYF
TRBJ2-3 | . | TRBV2 | . | TGTGCCAGCAGTGGGTCAACTGGACAGCTAGGTACGCAGTATTTT | CASSGSTGQLGTQYF
TRBJ1-1 | . | TRBV5-1 | . | TGCGCCAGCAGTGACGGATCTGGGGTATTGAGAAAAGCTTTCTTT | CASSDGSGVLRKAFF
TRBJ1-4 | . | TRBV18 | . | TGTGCCAGCTCACCACTTACGGGGAAACGGGATGAAAAACTGTTTTTT | CASSPLTGKRDEKLFF
TRBJ2-7 | TRBD1 | TRBV11-2 | . | TGTGCCAGCAGCTTACGTTTGACAGGGAAAACCTACGAGCAGTACTTC | CASSLRLTGKTYEQYF
TRBJ1-5 | . | TRBV29-1 | once | TGCAGCGTTAGGGGGGGGAAGCTTGGCAATCAGCCCCAGCATTTT | CSVRGGKLGNQPQHF
TRBJ2-3 | . | TRBV7-6 | . | TGTGCCAGCAGCTTAGTGGGAGTCCGAGGCACAGATACGCAGTATTTT | CASSLVGVRGTDTQYF
TRBJ2-7 | . | TRBV18 | . | TGTGCCAGCTCACCACCGGGTGACTACGAGCAGTACTTC | CASSPPGDYEQYF
TRBJ1-1 | . | TRBV5-1 | . | TGCGCCAGCAGCTTGGCCACCAGAGGCACTGAAGCTTTCTTT | CASSLATRGTEAFF
TRBJ2-7 | . | TRBV27 | . | TGTGCCAGCAGTCCGACCCTTGTCCACGAGCAGTACTTC | CASSPTLVHEQYF
TRBJ1-4 | . | TRBV4-3 | once | TGCGCCAGCAGCAAGACAGGCCCGGGTGAAAAACTGTTTTTT | CASSKTGPGEKLFF
TRBJ1-2 | TRBD1 | TRBV7-9 | . | TGTGCCAGCAGCTTAGAGACAGGGGCGGGCGGCTACACCTTC | CASSLETGAGGYTF
TRBJ1-1 | . | TRBV18 | . | TGTGCCAGCTCACAACATACCGACACTGAAGCTTTCTTT | CASSQHTDTEAFF
TRBJ2-4 | TRBD2 | TRBV6-1 | . | TGTGCCAGCACACAGGGGCGGGAGGGCAAAAACATTCAGTACTTC | CASTQGREGKNIQYF
TRBJ2-1 | . | TRBV9 | . | TGTGCCAGCAGCGGCACAATCGGGCTAGGAGGGAATGAGCAGTTCTTC | CASSGTIGLGGNEQFF
TRBJ1-5 | . | TRBV18 | . | TGTGCCAGCTCCGGGACACCGAATAGCAATCAGCCCCAGCATTTT | CASSGTPNSNQPQHF
TRBJ1-1 | . | TRBV29-1 | . | TGCAGCGTCATGACAGGTTTGAACACTGAAGCTTTCTTT | CSVMTGLNTEAFF
TRBJ1-3 | . | TRBV28 | . | TGTGCCAGCAGTTTATCGGGGGGAAACACCATATATTTT | CASSLSGGNTIYF
TRBJ1-1 | TRBD1 | TRBV5-3 | . | TGTGCCAGAAGCTTCGGACAGGTCCAAGCTTTCTTT | CARSFGQVQAFF
TRBJ2-2 | . | TRBV4-2 | . | TGTGCCAGCAGCCAAGGTCTTTTGGGGACCGGGGAGCTGTTTTTT | CASSQGLLGTGELFF
TRBJ1-4 | TRBD1 | TRBV29-1 | . | TGCAGCGTAAGACCGGGACAGGGGAATGAAAAACTGTTTTTT | CSVRPGQGNEKLFF
TRBJ2-7 | TRBD1 | TRBV5-6 | . | TGTGCCAGCAGCGGGACAGGGGGCTTCTACGAGCAGTACTTC | CASSGTGGFYEQYF
TRBJ2-7 | TRBD1 | TRBV5-4 | . | TGTGCCAGCAGTCGAAAAACAGGGGGAGAGTACGAGCAGTACTTC | CASSRKTGGEYEQYF
TRBJ1-2 | . | TRBV28 | . | TGTGCCAGCAGTTCCGTAGGACACTTCTATGGCTACACCTTC | CASSSVGHFYGYTF
TRBJ1-6 | . | TRBV9 | . | TGTGCCAGCAGCGTAGATAACAGTGCAAATTCACCCCTCCACTTT | CASSVDNSANSPLHF
TRBJ1-1 | . | TRBV15 | once | TGTGCCGCTGGGGGCAGGGGAACTGAAGCTTTCTTT | CAAGGRGTEAFF
TRBJ2-2 | . | TRBV6-5 | . | TGTGCCAGCAGTTACGCCAACACCGGGGAGCTGTTTTTT | CASSYANTGELFF
TRBJ2-6 | . | TRBV6-4 | few | TGTGCCAGCAGTGACGTCGGGGGCGCCAACGTCCTGACTTTC | CASSDVGGANVLTF
TRBJ1-6 | . | TRBV7-9 | . | TGTGCCAGCAGCCACCGGGATTATAATTCACCCCTCCACTTT | CASSHRDYNSPLHF
TRBJ1-3 | TRBD1 | TRBV4-3 | . | TGCGCCAGCAGCCAAGAGGACAGGGGTGGAAACACCATATATTTT | CASSQEDRGGNTIYF